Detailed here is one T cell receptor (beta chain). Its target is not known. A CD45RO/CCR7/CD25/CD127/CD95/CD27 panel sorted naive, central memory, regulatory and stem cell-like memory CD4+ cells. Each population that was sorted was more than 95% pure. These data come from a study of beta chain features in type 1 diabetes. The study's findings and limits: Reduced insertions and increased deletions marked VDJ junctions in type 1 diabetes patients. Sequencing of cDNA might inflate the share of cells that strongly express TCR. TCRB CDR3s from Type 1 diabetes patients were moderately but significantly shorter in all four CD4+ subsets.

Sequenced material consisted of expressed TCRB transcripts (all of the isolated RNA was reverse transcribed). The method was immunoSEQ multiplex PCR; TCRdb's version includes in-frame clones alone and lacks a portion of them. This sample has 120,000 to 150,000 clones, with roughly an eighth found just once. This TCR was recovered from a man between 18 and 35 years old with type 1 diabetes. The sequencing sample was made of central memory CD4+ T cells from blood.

DNA for the CDR3: TGTGCCAGCAGCTGGGGCCAAGAGACCCAGTACTTC. Its translation: CASSWGQETQYF. V and J are TRBV7-2 and TRBJ2-5, with unresolved D. Germline values: CDR1 SGHTA, CDR2 FQGNSA. V lost 4 bases to trimming and J lost 1 base, with 4 bases between them. The CDR3 loop spans 12 amino acids.